These 25 T cell receptor beta chains were sequenced from one sample in a study of blood T cell repertoires in COVID-19. Some clones are missing from TCRdb's copy, which holds only in-frame ones; the method was immunoSEQ multiplex PCR. The table has about 200,000 clones, over 75% seen once; the top ten hold about 2%. Material for sequencing was peripheral blood. These receptors originate from a man between 35 and 55 years old with active or convalescent COVID-19.

J is TRBJ2-7 and V is TRBV5-6, with no clear D. The CDR3 loop spans 13 amino acids. Deletions cut 0 bases from V and 3 bases from J, with 7 bases between. Germline loops: CDR1 SGHDT, CDR2 YYEEEE. CDR3 sequence: CASSLGLYYEQYF. The CDR3 nucleotides read TGTGCCAGCAGCTTGGGGCTGTACTACGAGCAGTACTTC. Full variable domain (missing parts from reference TRBV5-6 and TRBJ2-7): DAGVTQSPTHLIKTRGQQVTLRCSPKSGHDTVSWYQQALGQGPQFIFQYYEEEERQRGNFPDRFSGHQFPNYSSELNVNALLLGDSALYLCASSLGLYYEQYFGPGTRLTVT.

V is TRBV18 and J is TRBJ2-3; perhaps TRBD2 as D (5 bases). This CDR3 comprises 14 residues. Germline V CDR1 and CDR2: KGHSH, LQKENI. Trimming removed 8 bases from V and 1 base from J, with 13 bases in between. The CDR3 DNA reads as TGTGCCAGCCTGGCTAGGGAGCGCACAGATACGCAGTATTTT. As protein: CASLARERTDTQYF.

In nucleotides, the CDR3 is TGCGCCAGCAGCTTGTTCCCTAACCGGGACAGGGGCACTGAAGCTTTCTTT. Amino acid sequence: CASSLFPNRDRGTEAFF. This chain links TRBV5-1 with TRBJ1-1, with 10 bases aligning to TRBD1. V was pared by 1 base and J by 4 bases, with 10 bases of the junction left unmatched. Germline loops: CDR1 SGHRS, CDR2 YFSETQ. The CDR3 is 17 residues long.

The rearrangement uses TRBV3-1 (or the pseudogene TRBV3-2) and TRBJ2-3; 7 positions match TRBD2. This CDR3 has 13 residues. The trim removed 6 bases at V and 9 bases at J, leaving 9 bases unmatched. Germline CDR1 and CDR2: LGHDT and YNNKEL (reference sequence). The CDR3 coding sequence is TGTGCCAGCAGGGGGGACTACCGAGAGACGCAGTATTTT. This gives the protein CASRGDYRETQYF.

The chain couples TRBV28 to TRBJ1-1; TRBD1 matches at 10 bases. CDR3 length: 15 amino acids. V dropped 2 bases and J dropped 6; count of bases not matched to a gene: 6. Germline lookup yields CDR1 MDHEN and CDR2 SYDVKM. CDR3 coding DNA: TGTGCCAGCAGTTTAGACAGGGGGCAAGACGCTGAAGCTTTCTTT. It is translated as CASSLDRGQDAEAFF.

The rearrangement uses TRBV11-2 and TRBJ1-6; D is ambiguous. This CDR3 is 15 amino acids long. Trimming removed 5 bases at V and 7 bases at J, with 15 bases between. Germline values: CDR1 SGHAT, CDR2 FQNNGV. Here the CDR3 reads CASSASNSWNSPLHF. DNA for the CDR3: TGTGCCAGCAGCGCAAGCAACTCCTGGAATTCACCCCTCCACTTT.

This chain joins TRBV27 and TRBJ1-1, with D maybe TRBD1 (6 bases). The length of the CDR3 is 17 residues. Trimming took 2 bases from V and 4 from J, leaving 20 bases between them. Germline-derived CDR1 and CDR2 are MNHEY and SMNVEV (reference sequence). CDR3 residues: CASSLRPGARLGTEAFF. As DNA, the CDR3 is TGTGCCAGCAGTTTACGCCCAGGGGCGAGACTTGGCACTGAAGCTTTCTTT.

The count of this clone is one. The chain links TRBV18 to TRBJ1-2; a possible D gene is TRBD1 (6 bases). From germline, CDR1 is KGHSH and CDR2 LQKENI. The germline V and J ends were trimmed by 3 bases and 7 bases, with 12 bases remaining between them. This CDR3 contains 13 residues. DNA of the CDR3: TGTGCCAGCTCACCTACAGGGTCCCCTGGCTACACCTTC. Its translation is CASSPTGSPGYTF.

The rearrangement joins TRBV9 to TRBJ2-3, with 14 nucleotides matching TRBD2. V lost 0 bases, J lost 0 bases, and 6 bases stayed unmatched. CDR1 is SGDLS and CDR2 is YYNGEE in the germline V gene. The length of the CDR3 is 19 residues. In nucleotides, the CDR3 is TGTGCCAGCAGCGTAGGTAGACTAGCGGGGGGGTTTAGCACAGATACGCAGTATTTT. It yields the protein CASSVGRLAGGFSTDTQYF.

The J gene is TRBJ1-2, the V gene TRBV10-2, with 7 bases aligning to TRBD1. With V trimmed by 6 bases and J by 5 bases, 3 bases remained unmatched. Germline V gene data show CDR1 as WSHSY and CDR2 as SAAADI. The CDR3 is made up of 12 amino acids. The CDR3 coding sequence is TGCGCCAGCAGCTTACAGGGGTATGGCTACACCTTC. It specifies CASSLQGYGYTF.

The chain uses TRBV5-1 and TRBJ1-1, with a possible D match to TRBD1 (5 bases). V was shortened by 1 base and J by 3 bases, with 10 bases between the two germline ends. The V gene's germline CDR1 is SGHRS and CDR2 YFSETQ. This CDR3 spans 14 amino acids. The CDR3 DNA reads TGCGCCAGCAGCTTGTCAGGGCCGGACACTGAAGCTTTCTTT. This encodes CASSLSGPDTEAFF.

The chain recombines TRBV24-1 with TRBJ2-2; TRBD2 aligns across 7 bases. CDR3 length: 16 residues. Germline-derived CDR1 and CDR2 are KGHDR and SFDVKD. V gave up 4 bases and J gave up 4 bases; unmatched junction bases: 8. CDR3 in DNA: TGTGCCACCAGTGACCCGACTAGCTACGGCACCGGGGAGCTGTTTTTT. Its protein is CATSDPTSYGTGELFF.

The chain links TRBV7-3 to TRBJ2-1; possibly TRBD2 for D (6 bases). V was shortened by 5 bases and J by 0 bases, with 11 bases between the two germline ends. Germline values: CDR1 SGHTA, CDR2 FQGTGA. This CDR3 spans 15 amino acids. CDR3 loop: CASSPDYNSYNEQFF. The CDR3 DNA reads TGTGCCAGCAGCCCGGACTACAACTCCTACAATGAGCAGTTCTTC. Together with reference TRBV7-3 and TRBJ2-1, the CDR3 gives the full variable domain: GAGVSQTPSNKVTEKGKYVELRCDPISGHTALYWYRQSLGQGPEFLIYFQGTGAADDSGLPNDRFFAVRPEGSVSTLKIQRTERGDSAVYLCASSPDYNSYNEQFFGPGTRLTVL.

V usage is TRBV28 and J usage is TRBJ1-5; the D gene is possibly TRBD1 (5 bases). The ends were cut back, 3 bases at V and 0 bases at J, with 9 bases in the middle. The CDR3 contains 15 residues. From germline, CDR1 is MDHEN and CDR2 SYDVKM. CDR3 residues: CASSFGGYSNQPQHF. The CDR3 DNA is TGTGCCAGCAGTTTCGGGGGATATAGCAATCAGCCCCAGCATTTT.

This clone was observed a few times. The chain carries TRBV10-3 and TRBJ1-2; D is uncertain. The germline CDR1 and CDR2 sequences are ENHRY and SYGVKD. This CDR3 is built from 14 residues. V gave up 0 bases and J gave up 6 bases, with 11 bases separating them. DNA for the CDR3: TGTGCCATCAGTGAGTCAGGAGGGCGGGATGGCTACACCTTC. It is translated as CAISESGGRDGYTF.

The V and J genes are TRBV5-1 and TRBJ2-7, with D possibly matching TRBD1 (7 bases). From germline, CDR1 is SGHRS and CDR2 YFSETQ. The V end lost 6 bases, the J end lost 5 bases, and 24 bases lay between the germline ends. The CDR3 is 16 residues long. CDR3 loop: CASNPGDRQGLHEQYF. The CDR3 DNA reads as TGCGCCAGCAACCCTGGGGACCGACAGGGACTCCACGAGCAGTACTTC.

The chain links TRBV10-2 to TRBJ1-5; D is unclear. The CDR3 covers 15 residues. CDR1 is WSHSY, CDR2 SAAADI, per germline. V lost 7 bases and J 7 bases, leaving 20 bases between the germline ends. This chain's CDR3 is CASTPGGRVDQPQHF. The DNA of the CDR3 is TGCGCCAGCACCCCGGGAGGGAGAGTGGACCAGCCCCAGCATTTT.

The chain employs TRBV28 and TRBJ1-1, with 7 bases identical to TRBD1. There are 13 residues in the CDR3. The ends lost 5 bases at V and 4 bases at J; junction bases unmatched: 4. Germline V lookup: CDR1 MDHEN, CDR2 SYDVKM. Here the CDR3 DNA reads TGTGCCAGCAGTCTCTCAGGGGGCACTGAAGCTTTCTTT. It is translated as CASSLSGGTEAFF.

This rearrangement joins TRBV2 to TRBJ2-3, with 13 bases fitting TRBD2. Germline V CDR1 and CDR2: SNHLY, FYNNEI. The CDR3 runs to 14 residues. Trimming took 10 bases from V and 7 from J; bases not matched to a gene: 8. DNA of the CDR3: TGTGCCACCGAACTAGCGGGGGGGCGAAATACGCAGTATTTT. Translated: CATELAGGRNTQYF.

The rearrangement joins TRBV19 to TRBJ2-1, with a tentative D call TRBD2 (5 bases). There are 16 residues in the CDR3. V lost 7 bases, J lost 2 bases, and 18 bases lay in between. Germline V gives CDR1 LNHDA, CDR2 SQIVND (reference sequence). The CDR3 spells CASNSFGEWAYNEQFF. The DNA for the CDR3 is TGTGCCAGTAACTCTTTCGGGGAATGGGCCTACAATGAGCAGTTCTTC.

V gene TRBV27 combines with J gene TRBJ2-1; no clear D. CDR3 length equals 11 residues. Per germline, CDR1 MNHEY and CDR2 SMNVEV (reference sequence). Trimming removed 8 bases from V and 8 bases from J, with 10 bases in between. In nucleotides, the CDR3 is TGTGCCAGCGAGAGTCCGCATGAGCAGTTCTTC. Its translation: CASESPHEQFF.

There are a few counts of this clone. This chain joins TRBV30 and TRBJ1-4, with TRBD1 identical over 8 bases. Trimming took 7 bases from V and 5 from J; bases not matched to a gene: 6. The CDR3 is made up of 13 amino acids. The germline gives CDR1 GTSNPN, CDR2 SVGIG (reference sequence). This chain's CDR3 is CAFQTGANEKLFF. In nucleotides, the CDR3 is TGTGCCTTTCAGACAGGGGCAAATGAAAAACTGTTTTTT.

The chain combines TRBV28 with TRBJ1-2, with D hard to call. This CDR3 contains 15 residues. Germline assignment: CDR1 MDHEN and CDR2 SYDVKM. Trimming left V 5 bases short and J 0 bases short, with 13 bases between. In DNA, the CDR3 is TGTGCCAGCAGTAAACTCCACGGAGCTAACTATGGCTACACCTTC. Amino acids: CASSKLHGANYGYTF.

This clone came up many times. The J gene is TRBJ1-4, the V gene TRBV19, with TRBD1 identical over 10 bases. V gave up 5 bases and J gave up 6 bases; unmatched junction bases: 3. Germline CDR1 reads LNHDA; CDR2 reads SQIVND (reference sequence). This CDR3 comprises 14 residues. The CDR3, as DNA: TGTGCCAGTAGTGACAGGGGGCATGATGAAAAACTGTTTTTT. It specifies CASSDRGHDEKLFF. Full variable domain (remainder filled in from reference TRBV19 and TRBJ1-4): DGGITQSPKYLFRKEGQNVTLSCEQNLNHDAMYWYRQDPGQGLRLIYYSQIVNDFQKGDIAEGYSVSREKKESFPLTVTSAQKNPTAFYLCASSDRGHDEKLFFGSGTQLSVL.

This sequence joins TRBV24-1 and TRBJ2-5, with D uncertain. Trimming took 4 bases from V and 5 from J, leaving 13 bases between them. CDR3 length equals 14 residues. The germline CDR1 and CDR2 sequences are KGHDR and SFDVKD. The CDR3 nucleotides are TGTGCCACCAGTGACCGCCTTGAGGCGGAGACCCAGTACTTC. Its protein product is CATSDRLEAETQYF.